The rows below give T cell receptor beta chains drawn from one sample of a study of CDR3 diversity in severe acne. A single record per CDR3 protein comes from TCRdb applying MiXCR to the PCR reads. The data contain more than 70,000 distinct CDR3 sequences, 48% of them seen just once; the ten biggest clones take up 9.5% to 13%. The sequencing sample was made of blood. The receptors were sampled from a male donor in good health, serving as a control. Each CDR3 is given with its conserved first and last residue. A D gene is named only where the DNA matches it firmly. Size values are once, few and many counts, or a class for expanded clones, and some rows have none.

J gene	clone size	D gene	V gene	CDR3 DNA	CDR3 protein
TRBJ1-1	many	.	TRBV5-1	TGCGCCAGCAGCTTGGAGACAGCAAACACTGAAGCTTTCTTT	CASSLETANTEAFF
TRBJ2-7	once	.	TRBV19	TGTGCCAGTAGTCTCCGGTGGGAGTACGAGCAGTACTTC	CASSLRWEYEQYF
TRBJ2-1	.	TRBD2	TRBV20-1	TGCAGTGCTAGACTAGCGGACAATAAGCAGTTCTTT	CSARLADNKQFF
TRBJ1-1	many	TRBD1	TRBV4-1	TGCGCCAGCAGCGGAAATGGACAGGTTTCTTTCTTT	CASSGNGQVSFF
TRBJ1-2	.	TRBD1	TRBV6-1	TGTGCCAGCATTAACACAGGGGGCGCGAACTATGGCTACACCTTC	CASINTGGANYGYTF
TRBJ2-5	.	TRBD2	TRBV7-9	TGTGCCGAGGATGGGGTAGCGGGAGAAGAGACCCAGTACTTC	CAEDGVAGEETQYF
TRBJ2-7	.	.	TRBV12-3/TRBV12-4	TGTGCCAGCAGTTTGAGCAACGAGCAGTACTTC	CASSLSNEQYF
TRBJ2-5	.	TRBD2	TRBV7-8	TGTGCCAGCAGCCTGGACCAACGACTAGCGAGTCAGACCCAGTACTTC	CASSLDQRLASQTQYF
TRBJ1-2	many	TRBD1	TRBV10-3	TGTGCCATTGCGGGGAGTTACAGGGGAAGATTTAACTATGGCTACACCTTC	CAIAGSYRGRFNYGYTF
TRBJ2-7	few	TRBD1	TRBV19	TGTGCCAGTAGCCCCGGGACAGGATCCTACGAGCAGTACTTC	CASSPGTGSYEQYF
TRBJ2-7	once	TRBD2	TRBV7-2	TGTGCCAGCAGCTTAGTACTAGCGGAATCCTACGAGCAGTACTTC	CASSLVLAESYEQYF
TRBJ2-3	.	TRBD2	TRBV27	TGTGCCAGCAGAAAAAGGACGGGAGGGGCAGATACGCAGTATTTT	CASRKRTGGADTQYF
TRBJ2-7	.	.	TRBV20-1	TGCAGTGCTCAGGGGTTCGGAGCACCCTACGAGCAGTACTTC	CSAQGFGAPYEQYF
TRBJ1-1	.	TRBD1	TRBV20-1	TGCAGTGCCATGGGACAGATGAACACTGAAGCTTTCTTT	CSAMGQMNTEAFF
TRBJ2-3	.	TRBD2	TRBV7-3	TGTGCCAGCAGCTTACTGCGGGGGGCCCGAGAGACGCAGTATTTT	CASSLLRGARETQYF
TRBJ2-1	.	TRBD1	TRBV29-1	TGCAGCGTTGAAGCCGAACCTAGGGACAGTGTATACAATGAGCAGTTCTTC	CSVEAEPRDSVYNEQFF
TRBJ1-5	.	.	TRBV7-9	TGTGCCAGCAGTTCCCTGCCCCAGCCCCAGCATTTT	CASSSLPQPQHF
TRBJ2-2	few	TRBD2	TRBV13	TGTGCCAGCAGCGCCCGACTAGCGCCAGACACCGGGGAGCTGTTTTTT	CASSARLAPDTGELFF
TRBJ1-1	.	.	TRBV19	TGTGCCAGTAGTATACCAGGTTCAGCAATGAACACTGAAGCTTTCTTT	CASSIPGSAMNTEAFF
TRBJ2-3	many	.	TRBV18	TGTGCCAGCTCACCACCGGTCGGGCTTATCACAGATACGCAGTATTTT	CASSPPVGLITDTQYF
TRBJ2-7	.	.	TRBV14	TGTGCCAGCAGCCAAGATAGAGGCGGGGGACAGTTCTCCTACGAGCAGTACTTC	CASSQDRGGGQFSYEQYF
TRBJ2-5	many	TRBD2	TRBV4-2	TGTGCCAGCAGCCAAACGGGGACTAGCGGGGCGATGGGGACCCAGTACTTC	CASSQTGTSGAMGTQYF
TRBJ2-5	.	TRBD1	TRBV24-1	TGTGCCACCAGTGATCCCTCAGGGGGCGCAGAGACCCAGTACTTC	CATSDPSGGAETQYF
TRBJ1-2	many	TRBD1	TRBV29-1	TGCAGCGTTGGAACAGGGGGCGATGGCTACACCTTC	CSVGTGGDGYTF
TRBJ2-5	few	.	TRBV19	TGTGCCAGTAGTATCGGCAGACAAGAGACCCAGTACTTC	CASSIGRQETQYF
TRBJ1-1	.	.	TRBV6-4	TGTGCCAGCAGTGACTCGACGGGGGGACGCACTGAAGCTTTCTTT	CASSDSTGGRTEAFF
TRBJ2-7	.	.	TRBV6-5	TGTGCCAGCAGTTACTCCAGCGCGGGAACCTACGAGCAGTACTTC	CASSYSSAGTYEQYF
TRBJ1-5	.	TRBD1	TRBV20-1	TGCAGTGCAAGGGGACAGGGAGGTGGAACGAGCAATCAGCCCCAGCATTTT	CSARGQGGGTSNQPQHF
TRBJ1-6	.	.	TRBV7-6	TGTGCCAGCAGCGTAACCCAGGCGCTTAATTCACCCCTCCACTTT	CASSVTQALNSPLHF
TRBJ1-2	once	.	TRBV11-2	TGTGCCAGCAGCTTATTCACCCAGGCTTATGGCTACACCTTC	CASSLFTQAYGYTF
TRBJ1-5	many	.	TRBV19	TGTGCCAGTATTTCAGAGTATAGCAATCAGCCCCAGCATTTT	CASISEYSNQPQHF
TRBJ2-7	.	TRBD1	TRBV29-1	TGCAGCGTCCTAAGGACAGGGAGAGGATACGAGCAGTACTTC	CSVLRTGRGYEQYF
TRBJ2-5	.	.	TRBV7-9	TGTGCCAGCAGTCCAGACTATCAAGAGACCCAGTACTTC	CASSPDYQETQYF
TRBJ2-7	few	TRBD2	TRBV28	TGTGCCAGCAGTTTACCCCCGATGAGCGGGAGCGACGAGCAGTACTTC	CASSLPPMSGSDEQYF
TRBJ2-5	few	TRBD1	TRBV15	TGTGCCACCAGCAGAGATATCCAGGGGGCGTCTCGGCAAGAGACCCAGTACTTC	CATSRDIQGASRQETQYF
TRBJ1-1	.	.	TRBV19	TGTGCCAGTAGTACAGAGGACGGGACCGGAGAAGCTGAAGCTTTCTTT	CASSTEDGTGEAEAFF
TRBJ2-6	.	.	TRBV19	TGTGCCAGTAGTATAGGGGTTGGGGCCAACGTCCTGACTTTC	CASSIGVGANVLTF
TRBJ2-5	.	TRBD1	TRBV20-1	TGCAGTGCTCCTTCCGGACAGGGGGGGCTAGAGACCCAGTACTTC	CSAPSGQGGLETQYF
TRBJ2-7	.	.	TRBV6-6	TGTGCCAGCAGTCTGGAGGGGGAGAACTGGATCCACGAGCAGTACTTC	CASSLEGENWIHEQYF
TRBJ1-1	.	TRBD1	TRBV5-4	TGTGCCAGCAGTTCAACCGGGACAGGGAACACTGAAGCTTTCTTT	CASSSTGTGNTEAFF
TRBJ2-3	.	.	TRBV27	TGTGCCAGCAGTGCGGGGACAGCCTCCACAGATACGCAGTATTTT	CASSAGTASTDTQYF
TRBJ2-7	few	TRBD2	TRBV10-3	TGTGCCATCAGTGAGTCTACTAGCGCCAGCTACGAGCAGTACTTC	CAISESTSASYEQYF
TRBJ2-7	.	TRBD1	TRBV19	TGTGCCAGTAACCGGGACAGGGGACATTCCTACGAGCAGTACTTC	CASNRDRGHSYEQYF
TRBJ2-1	.	.	TRBV29-1	TGCAGCGTCACCAGCGGGACAAATGAGCAGTTCTTC	CSVTSGTNEQFF
TRBJ1-5	many	.	TRBV10-2	TGCGCCAGCAGGAGCGGGCAGGGCGGTCAGCCCCAGCATTTT	CASRSGQGGQPQHF
TRBJ1-4	many	TRBD1	TRBV30	TGTGCCTGGGCTGCTACTGCGGACAGGGGGAATGAAAAACTGTTTTTT	CAWAATADRGNEKLFF
TRBJ2-1	.	TRBD2	TRBV7-2	TGTGCCAGCAGCTTAGCCGGGCTAGCGGGCAACCAATACAATGAGCAGTTCTTC	CASSLAGLAGNQYNEQFF
TRBJ1-5	.	.	TRBV3-1	TGTGTCAGCAGCCACGGACAGTCAGCCGAGCCCCAGCATTTT	CVSSHGQSAEPQHF
TRBJ2-1	.	.	TRBV2	TGTGCCAGCAGTGAGTTGGAGAACACTGAGCAGTTCTTC	CASSELENTEQFF
TRBJ2-2	.	TRBD1	TRBV30	TGTGTCACGGGACAGGGTTATGCCGGGGAGCTGTTTTTT	CVTGQGYAGELFF
TRBJ2-7	.	TRBD2	TRBV6-4	TGTGCCAGCAGTGACTCGACTAGCGGGGGGGACGAGCAGTACTTC	CASSDSTSGGDEQYF
TRBJ2-2	many	.	TRBV28	TGTGCCAGCAGTTTGGGGGGCCGGGACACCGGGGAGCTGTTTTTT	CASSLGGRDTGELFF
TRBJ2-7	many	TRBD2	TRBV27	TGTGCCAGCAGTTTATCGGGGCTAGCGGGAAAGTACGAGCAGTACTTC	CASSLSGLAGKYEQYF
TRBJ2-7	.	.	TRBV12-3/TRBV12-4	TGTGCTCCCAGCAGTCAGGGGTACGAGCAGTACTTC	CAPSSQGYEQYF
TRBJ2-7	many	TRBD1	TRBV6-5	TGTGCCAGCAGTTACTCGAGGCCCGACAGGGGGCATTACGAGCAGTACTTC	CASSYSRPDRGHYEQYF
TRBJ1-5	.	.	TRBV19	TGTGCCAGTAAGCCCGTCAACAATCAGCCCCAGCATTTT	CASKPVNNQPQHF
TRBJ2-5	few	.	TRBV4-1	TGCGCCAGCAGCACCCGGACAGCGAGAGAGACCCAGTACTTC	CASSTRTARETQYF
TRBJ2-3	.	TRBD1	TRBV7-2	TGTGCCAGCAGCCCCGGGACAGGGGTTAGAGATACGCAGTATTTT	CASSPGTGVRDTQYF
TRBJ1-6	many	.	TRBV4-1	TGCGCCAGCAGCCAAACGGTCTTCAATTCACCCCTCCACTTT	CASSQTVFNSPLHF